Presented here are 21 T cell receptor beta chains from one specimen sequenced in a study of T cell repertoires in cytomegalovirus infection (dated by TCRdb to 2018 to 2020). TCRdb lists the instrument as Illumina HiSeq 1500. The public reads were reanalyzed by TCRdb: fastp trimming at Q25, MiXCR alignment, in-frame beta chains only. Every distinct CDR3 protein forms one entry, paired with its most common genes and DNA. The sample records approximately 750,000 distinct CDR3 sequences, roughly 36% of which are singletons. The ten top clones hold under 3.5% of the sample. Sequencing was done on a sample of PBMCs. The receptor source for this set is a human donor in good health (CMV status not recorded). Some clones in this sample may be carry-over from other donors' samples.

The CDR3 is CASSCGTGGTTDEQYF. The CDR3 bases are TGTGCCAGCAGTTGCGGTACAGGGGGCACTACGGACGAGCAGTACTTC. The chain uses TRBV28 and TRBJ2-7; TRBD1 matches 9 bases. Germline-derived CDR1 and CDR2 are MDHEN and SYDVKM. V lost 4 bases and J lost 5; bases outside the gene matches: 12. There are 16 residues in the CDR3.

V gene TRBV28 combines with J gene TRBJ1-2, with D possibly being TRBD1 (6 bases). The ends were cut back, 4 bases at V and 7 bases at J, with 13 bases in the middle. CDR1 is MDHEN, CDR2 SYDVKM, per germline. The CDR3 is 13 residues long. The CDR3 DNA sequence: TGTGCCAGCAGTTCCGGACAGAGAACTGGCTACACCTTC. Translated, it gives CASSSGQRTGYTF.

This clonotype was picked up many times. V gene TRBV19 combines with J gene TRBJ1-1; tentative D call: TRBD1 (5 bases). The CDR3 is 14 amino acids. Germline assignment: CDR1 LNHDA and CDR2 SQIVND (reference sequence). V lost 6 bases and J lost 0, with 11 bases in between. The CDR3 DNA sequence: TGTGCCAGTAGGGATACAGGTATGAACACTGAAGCTTTCTTT. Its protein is CASRDTGMNTEAFF.

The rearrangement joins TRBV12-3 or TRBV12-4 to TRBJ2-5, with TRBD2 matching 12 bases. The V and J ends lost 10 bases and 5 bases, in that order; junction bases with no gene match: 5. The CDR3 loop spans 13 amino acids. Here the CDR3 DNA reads TGTGCCACCGGGACTAGCGGGCGGGAGACCCAGTACTTC. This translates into CATGTSGRETQYF.

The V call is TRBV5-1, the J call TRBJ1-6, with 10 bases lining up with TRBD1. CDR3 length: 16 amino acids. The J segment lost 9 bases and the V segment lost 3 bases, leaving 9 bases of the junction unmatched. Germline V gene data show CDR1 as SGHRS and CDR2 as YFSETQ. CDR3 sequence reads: CASSSQLGTGASPLHF. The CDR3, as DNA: TGCGCCAGCAGCTCGCAACTCGGGACAGGGGCTTCACCCCTCCACTTT.

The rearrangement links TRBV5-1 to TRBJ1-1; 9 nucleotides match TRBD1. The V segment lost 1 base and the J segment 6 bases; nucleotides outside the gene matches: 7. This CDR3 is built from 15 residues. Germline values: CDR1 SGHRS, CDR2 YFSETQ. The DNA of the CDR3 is TGCGCCAGCAGCTTGACACAGGGGGCGGTCGCTGAAGCTTTCTTT. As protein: CASSLTQGAVAEAFF.

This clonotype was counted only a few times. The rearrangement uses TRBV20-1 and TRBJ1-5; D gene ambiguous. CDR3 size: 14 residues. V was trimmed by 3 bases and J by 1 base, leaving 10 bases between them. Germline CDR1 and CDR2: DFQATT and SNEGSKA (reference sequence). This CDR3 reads CSASKETSNQPQHF. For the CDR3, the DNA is TGCAGTGCTAGTAAAGAGACGAGCAATCAGCCCCAGCATTTT.

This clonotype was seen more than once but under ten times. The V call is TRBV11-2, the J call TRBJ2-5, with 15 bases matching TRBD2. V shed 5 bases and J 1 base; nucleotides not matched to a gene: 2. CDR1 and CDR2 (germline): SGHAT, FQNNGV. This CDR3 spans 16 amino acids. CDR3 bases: TGTGCCAGCAGCACGGGACTAGCGGGAGGCCAAGAGACCCAGTACTTC. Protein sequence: CASSTGLAGGQETQYF.

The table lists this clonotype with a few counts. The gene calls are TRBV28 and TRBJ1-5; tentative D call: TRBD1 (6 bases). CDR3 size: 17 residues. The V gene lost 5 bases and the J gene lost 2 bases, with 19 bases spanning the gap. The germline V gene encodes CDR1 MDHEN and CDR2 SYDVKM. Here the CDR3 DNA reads TGTGCCAGCAGTCTGGGACATTACCAGGAGGGCAATCAGCCCCAGCATTTT. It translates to CASSLGHYQEGNQPQHF.

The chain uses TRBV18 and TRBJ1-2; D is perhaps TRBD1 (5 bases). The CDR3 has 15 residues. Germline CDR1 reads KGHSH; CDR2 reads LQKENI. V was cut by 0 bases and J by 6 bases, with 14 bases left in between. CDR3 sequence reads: CASSPPQGIKNGYTF. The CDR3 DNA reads TGTGCCAGCTCACCACCGCAGGGTATTAAGAATGGCTACACCTTC.

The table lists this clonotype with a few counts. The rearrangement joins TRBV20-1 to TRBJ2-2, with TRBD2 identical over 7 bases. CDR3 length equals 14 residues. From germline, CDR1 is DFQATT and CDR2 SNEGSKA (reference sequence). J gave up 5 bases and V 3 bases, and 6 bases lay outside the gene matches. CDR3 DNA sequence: TGCAGTGCTAGGGGGCGGGAGTCAACCGGGGAGCTGTTTTTT. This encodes CSARGRESTGELFF.

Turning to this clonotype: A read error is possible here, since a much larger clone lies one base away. The chain's CDR3 is CASSENEKLFF. The CDR3 nucleotides are TGTGCCAGCAGTGAGAATGAAAAACTGTTTTTT. The genes are TRBV12-3 or TRBV12-4 and TRBJ1-4, with D uncertain. Trimming left V 5 bases short and J 5 bases short, with 3 bases between. CDR3 length: 11 amino acids.

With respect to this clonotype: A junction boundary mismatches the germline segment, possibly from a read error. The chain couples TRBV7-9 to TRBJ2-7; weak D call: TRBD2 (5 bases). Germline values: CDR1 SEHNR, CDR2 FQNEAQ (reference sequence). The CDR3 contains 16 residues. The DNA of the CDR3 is TGTGCCAGCAGCATCCGGACGGAAGGTGACTACTACGGGCAGTACTTC. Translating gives CASSIRTEGDYYGQYF.

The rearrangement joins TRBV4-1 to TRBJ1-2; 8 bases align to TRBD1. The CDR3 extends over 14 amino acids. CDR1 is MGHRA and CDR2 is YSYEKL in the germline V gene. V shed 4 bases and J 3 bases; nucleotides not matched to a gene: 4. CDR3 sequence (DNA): TGCGCCAGCAGCCCGACAGGGGTGGACTATGGCTACACCTTC. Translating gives CASSPTGVDYGYTF.

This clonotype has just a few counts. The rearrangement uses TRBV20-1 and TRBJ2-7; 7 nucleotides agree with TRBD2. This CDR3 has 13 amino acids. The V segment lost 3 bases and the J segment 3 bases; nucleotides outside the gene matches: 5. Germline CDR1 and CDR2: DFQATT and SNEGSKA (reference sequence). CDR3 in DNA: TGCAGTGCTAGTCGACTAGCTAGCTACGAGCAGTACTTC. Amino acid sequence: CSASRLASYEQYF.

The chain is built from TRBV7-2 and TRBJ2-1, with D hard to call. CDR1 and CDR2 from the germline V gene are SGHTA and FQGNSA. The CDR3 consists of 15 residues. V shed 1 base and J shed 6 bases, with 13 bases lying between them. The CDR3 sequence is CASSLDLRGSNEQFF. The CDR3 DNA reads TGTGCCAGCAGCTTAGATCTCCGAGGATCCAATGAGCAGTTCTTC. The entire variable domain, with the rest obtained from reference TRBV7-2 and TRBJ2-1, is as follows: GAGVSQSPSNKVTEKGKDVELRCDPISGHTALYWYRQSLGQGLEFLIYFQGNSAPDKSGLPSDRFSAERTGGSVSTLTIQRTQQEDSAVYLCASSLDLRGSNEQFFGPGTRLTVL.

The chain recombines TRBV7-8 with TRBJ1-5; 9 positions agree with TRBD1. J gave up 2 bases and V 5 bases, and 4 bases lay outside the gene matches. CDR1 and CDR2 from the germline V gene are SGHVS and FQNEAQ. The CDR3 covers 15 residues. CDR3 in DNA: TGTGCCAGCAGCGGGGACAGGGCGGGCAATCAGCCCCAGCATTTT. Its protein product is CASSGDRAGNQPQHF. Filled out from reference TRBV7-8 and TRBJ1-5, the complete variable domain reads GAGVSQSPRYKVAKRGQDVALRCDPISGHVSLFWYQQALGQGPEFLTYFQNEAQLDKSGLPSDRFFAERPEGSVSTLKIQRTQQEDSAVYLCASSGDRAGNQPQHFGDGTRLSIL.

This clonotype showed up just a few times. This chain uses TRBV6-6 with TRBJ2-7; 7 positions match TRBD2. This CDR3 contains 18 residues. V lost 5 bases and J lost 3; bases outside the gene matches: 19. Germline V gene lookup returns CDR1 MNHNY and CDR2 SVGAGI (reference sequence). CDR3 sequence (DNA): TGTGCCAGCAGTGAGACTGGGCGTACGGCGGGAGTGGGCTACGAGCAGTACTTC. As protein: CASSETGRTAGVGYEQYF.

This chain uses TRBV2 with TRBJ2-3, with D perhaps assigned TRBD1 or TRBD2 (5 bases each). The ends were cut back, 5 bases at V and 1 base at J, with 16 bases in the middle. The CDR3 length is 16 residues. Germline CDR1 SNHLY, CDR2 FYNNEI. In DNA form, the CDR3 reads TGTGCCAGCAGTCGAAGGGGACGAGTGGGCACAGATACGCAGTATTTT. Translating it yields CASSRRGRVGTDTQYF.

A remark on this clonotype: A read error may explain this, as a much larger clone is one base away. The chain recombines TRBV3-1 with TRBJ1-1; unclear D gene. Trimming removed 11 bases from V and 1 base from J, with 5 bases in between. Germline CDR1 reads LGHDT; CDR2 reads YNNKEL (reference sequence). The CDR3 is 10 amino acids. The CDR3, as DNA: TGTGCCTGCGGGAACACTGAAGCTTTCTTT. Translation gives CACGNTEAFF.

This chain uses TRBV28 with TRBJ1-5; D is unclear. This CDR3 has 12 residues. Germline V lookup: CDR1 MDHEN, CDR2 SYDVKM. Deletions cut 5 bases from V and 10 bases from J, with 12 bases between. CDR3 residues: CASSRSGLPQHF. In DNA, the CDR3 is TGTGCCAGCAGTCGTTCGGGGTTACCCCAGCATTTT.